These T cell receptor beta chains were read from a single sample in a study of T cells in Graves' hyperthyroidism and ophthalmopathy. TCRdb reanalysed the multiplex PCR reads using MiXCR and keeps one entry per CDR3 protein. The data contain 530,000 or so distinct CDR3 sequences, roughly 46% of them seen just once; the ten biggest clones take up approximately 7.5%. The sample taken for sequencing was peripheral blood or thyroid tissue (not recorded which). The receptor source for this set is a woman under 30 with Graves' hyperthyroidism. Both conserved end residues are part of each CDR3. D genes are given only for firm matches. Only part of the rows carry a size: once, few, many, or a class if the clone is expanded.

TRBJ1-1 NA TRBV10-3 TRBD1 CAVSAQGVGTEAFF TGTGCCGTCAGTGCACAGGGGGTTGGGACTGAAGCTTTCTTT
TRBJ2-5 NA TRBV20-1 TRBD2 CSVSPGREAQYF TGCAGTGTCAGCCCGGGGCGGGAGGCCCAGTACTTC
TRBJ1-6 NA TRBV7-2 NA CASSLARTPF TGTGCCAGCAGCTTAGCTCGGACCCCCTTT
TRBJ1-1 many TRBV6-1 NA CASRWEGNTEAFF TGTGCCAGCAGATGGGAGGGTAACACTGAAGCTTTCTTT
TRBJ2-7 many TRBV14 TRBD2 CASSQRPYGGFDEQYF TGTGCCAGCAGCCAGCGCCCCTACGGGGGGTTCGACGAGCAGTACTTC
TRBJ1-4 once TRBV12-3/TRBV12-4 NA CASSFRAGATKKKLFF TGTGCCAGCAGTTTCCGGGCCGGAGCAACTAAAAAAAAACTGTTTTTT
TRBJ2-3 NA TRBV10-3 NA CAISASRGNTDTQYF TGTGCCATCAGCGCGTCGAGGGGCAACACAGATACGCAGTATTTT
TRBJ1-1 many TRBV24-1 NA CATSEGANTEAFF TGTGCCACCAGTGAGGGGGCTAACACTGAAGCTTTCTTT
TRBJ2-2 many TRBV20-1 TRBD2 CSAPGTSVNTGELFF TGCAGTGCGCCCGGGACTAGCGTGAACACCGGGGAGCTGTTTTTT
TRBJ2-5 NA TRBV29-1 NA CSTTEGPGTQYF TGCAGCACCACCGAGGGTCCAGGGACCCAGTACTTC
TRBJ2-7 few TRBV2 TRBD2 CASRGGTNSYEQYF TGTGCCAGCAGGGGCGGGACTAACTCCTACGAGCAGTACTTC
TRBJ2-7 few TRBV24-1 TRBD2 CATSAGGAYEQYF TGTGCCACCAGTGCGGGGGGAGCCTACGAGCAGTACTTC
TRBJ1-5 few TRBV30 TRBD1 CAWSGLGGSQPQHF TGTGCCTGGAGTGGGTTAGGGGGCAGTCAGCCCCAGCATTTT
TRBJ1-4 NA TRBV9 TRBD1 CASSQVRTGQGGEKLFF TGCGCCAGCAGCCAAGTCCGCACGGGACAGGGAGGTGAAAAACTGTTTTTT
TRBJ1-5 NA TRBV7-2 TRBD1 CASSLERTGQPQHF TGTGCCAGCAGCTTAGAAAGGACAGGGCAGCCCCAGCATTTT
TRBJ1-4 NA TRBV7-4 NA CASSEVGRGNEKLFF TGTGCCAGCAGTGAAGTGGGCAGGGGCAATGAAAAACTGTTTTTT
TRBJ1-1 few TRBV27 NA CASSLSESLKAFF TGTGCCAGCAGTTTATCTGAGTCCTTAAAGGCTTTCTTT
TRBJ1-5 many TRBV7-2 NA CASSFQGRTNQPQHF TGTGCCAGCAGCTTCCAGGGGCGCACCAATCAGCCCCAGCATTTT
TRBJ1-2 many TRBV5-1 NA CASSLGSVNYGYTF TGCGCCAGCAGCTTGGGGTCAGTAAACTATGGCTACACCTTC
TRBJ2-7 NA TRBV24-1 TRBD2 CATSDSLAGGLYNEQYF TGTGCCACCAGTGATTCACTAGCGGGAGGACTCTACAATGAGCAGTACTTC
TRBJ2-7 many TRBV5-4 TRBD2 CASSGRDSATSYEQYF TGTGCCAGCAGCGGGAGGGACTCAGCAACCTCCTACGAGCAGTACTTC
TRBJ1-4 NA TRBV6-5 NA CASSPRGVANEKLFF TGTGCCAGCAGTCCCCGGGGGGTGGCTAATGAAAAACTGTTTTTT